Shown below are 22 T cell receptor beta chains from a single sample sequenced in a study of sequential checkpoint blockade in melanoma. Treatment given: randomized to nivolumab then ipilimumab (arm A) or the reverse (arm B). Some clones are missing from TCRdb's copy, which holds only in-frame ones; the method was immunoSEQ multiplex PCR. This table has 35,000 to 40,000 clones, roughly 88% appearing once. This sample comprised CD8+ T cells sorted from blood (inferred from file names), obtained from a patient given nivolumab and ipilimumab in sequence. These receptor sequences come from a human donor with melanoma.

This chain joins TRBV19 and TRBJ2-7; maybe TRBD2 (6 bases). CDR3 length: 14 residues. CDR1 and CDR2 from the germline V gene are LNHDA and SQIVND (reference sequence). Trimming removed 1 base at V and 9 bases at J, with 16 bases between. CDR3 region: CASSIGGDPSGQYF. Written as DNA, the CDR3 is TGTGCCAGTAGTATAGGCGGGGATCCTTCGGGGCAGTACTTC.

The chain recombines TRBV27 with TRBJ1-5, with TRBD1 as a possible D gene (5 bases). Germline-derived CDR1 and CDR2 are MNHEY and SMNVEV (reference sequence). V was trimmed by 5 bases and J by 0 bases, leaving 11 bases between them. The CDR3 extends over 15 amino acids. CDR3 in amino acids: CASSPAGYSNQPQHF. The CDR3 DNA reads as TGTGCCAGCAGTCCGGCAGGGTATAGCAATCAGCCCCAGCATTTT.

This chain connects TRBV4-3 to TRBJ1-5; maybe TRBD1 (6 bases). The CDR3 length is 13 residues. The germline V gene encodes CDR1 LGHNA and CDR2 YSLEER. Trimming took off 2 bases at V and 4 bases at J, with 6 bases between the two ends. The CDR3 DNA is TGCGCCAGCAGCCAAACAGGGAATCAGCCCCAGCATTTT. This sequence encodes CASSQTGNQPQHF.

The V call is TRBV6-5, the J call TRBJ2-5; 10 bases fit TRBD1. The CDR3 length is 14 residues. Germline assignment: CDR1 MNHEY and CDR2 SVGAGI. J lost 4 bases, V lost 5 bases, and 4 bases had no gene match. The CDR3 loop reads CASSPGQGRETQYF. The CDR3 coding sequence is TGTGCCAGCAGTCCGGGACAGGGGCGAGAGACCCAGTACTTC.

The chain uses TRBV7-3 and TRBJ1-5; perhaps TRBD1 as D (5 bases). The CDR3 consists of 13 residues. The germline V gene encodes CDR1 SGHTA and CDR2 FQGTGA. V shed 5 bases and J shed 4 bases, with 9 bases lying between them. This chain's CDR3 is CASSPTVNQPQHF. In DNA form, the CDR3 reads TGTGCCAGCAGCCCGACAGTTAATCAGCCCCAGCATTTT.

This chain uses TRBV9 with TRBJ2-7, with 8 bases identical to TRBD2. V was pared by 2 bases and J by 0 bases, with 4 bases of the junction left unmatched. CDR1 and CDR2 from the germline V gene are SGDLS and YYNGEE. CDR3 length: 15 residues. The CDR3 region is CASSVGREASYEQYF. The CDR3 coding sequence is TGTGCCAGCAGCGTGGGGCGGGAGGCCTCCTACGAGCAGTACTTC.

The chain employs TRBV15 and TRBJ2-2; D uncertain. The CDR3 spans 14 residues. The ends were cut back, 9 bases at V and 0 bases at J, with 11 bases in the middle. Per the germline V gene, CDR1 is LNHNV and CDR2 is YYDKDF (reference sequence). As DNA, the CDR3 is TGTGCCACTGAATTATGGCCGAACACCGGGGAGCTGTTTTTT. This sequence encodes CATELWPNTGELFF.

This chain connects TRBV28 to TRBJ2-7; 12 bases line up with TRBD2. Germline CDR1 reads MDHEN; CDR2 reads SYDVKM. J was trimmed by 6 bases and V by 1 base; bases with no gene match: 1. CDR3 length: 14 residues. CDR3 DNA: TGTGCCAGCAGTTTATCTAGCGGGAGGGGCGAGCAGTACTTC. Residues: CASSLSSGRGEQYF. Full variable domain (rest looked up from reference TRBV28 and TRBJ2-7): DVKVTQSSRYLVKRTGEKVFLECVQDMDHENMFWYRQDPGLGLRLIYFSYDVKMKEKGDIPEGYSVSREKKERFSLILESASTNQTSMYLCASSLSSGRGEQYFGPGTRLTVT.

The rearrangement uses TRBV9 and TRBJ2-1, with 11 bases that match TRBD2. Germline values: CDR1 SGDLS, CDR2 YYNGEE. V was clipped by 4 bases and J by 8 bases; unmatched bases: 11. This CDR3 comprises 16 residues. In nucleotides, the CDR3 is TGTGCCAGCAGCCTCGGGGTAGCGGGAGGGGAGCATGAGCAGTTCTTC. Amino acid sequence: CASSLGVAGGEHEQFF.

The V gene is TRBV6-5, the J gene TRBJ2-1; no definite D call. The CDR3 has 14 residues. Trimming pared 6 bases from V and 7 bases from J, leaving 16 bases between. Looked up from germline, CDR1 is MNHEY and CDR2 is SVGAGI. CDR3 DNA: TGTGCCAGCAGCCCCACCTCTCCCGGTAATGAGCAGTTCTTC. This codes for CASSPTSPGNEQFF.

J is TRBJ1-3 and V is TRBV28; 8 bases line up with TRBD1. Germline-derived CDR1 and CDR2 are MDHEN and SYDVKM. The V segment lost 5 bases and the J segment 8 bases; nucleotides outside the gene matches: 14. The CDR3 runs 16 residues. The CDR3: CASSQPYLDRGDTIYF. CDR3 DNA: TGTGCCAGCAGTCAGCCCTACCTTGACAGGGGAGACACCATATATTTT.

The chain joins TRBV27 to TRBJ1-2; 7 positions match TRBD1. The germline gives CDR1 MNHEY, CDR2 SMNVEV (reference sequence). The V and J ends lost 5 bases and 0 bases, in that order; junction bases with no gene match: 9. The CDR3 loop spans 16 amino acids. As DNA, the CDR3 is TGTGCCAGCAGTGAACGGGACAGCCGTGCTAACTATGGCTACACCTTC. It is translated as CASSERDSRANYGYTF.

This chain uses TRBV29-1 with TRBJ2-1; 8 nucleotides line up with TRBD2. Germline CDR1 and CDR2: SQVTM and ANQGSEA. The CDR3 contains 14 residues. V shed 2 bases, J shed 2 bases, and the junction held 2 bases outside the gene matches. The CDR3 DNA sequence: TGCAGCGTTGAAACCGGGAGGGCCTACAATGAGCAGTTCTTC. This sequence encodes CSVETGRAYNEQFF.

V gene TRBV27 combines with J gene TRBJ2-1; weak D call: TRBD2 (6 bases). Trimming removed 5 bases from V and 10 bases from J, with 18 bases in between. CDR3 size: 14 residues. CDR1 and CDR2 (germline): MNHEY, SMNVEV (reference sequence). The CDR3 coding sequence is TGTGCCAGCAGTACTACACCGGGACTCGTCGAGCAGTTCTTC. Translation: CASSTTPGLVEQFF.

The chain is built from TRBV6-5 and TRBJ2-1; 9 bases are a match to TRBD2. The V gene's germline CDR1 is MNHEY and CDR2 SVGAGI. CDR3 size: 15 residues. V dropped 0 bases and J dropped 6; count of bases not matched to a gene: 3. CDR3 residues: CASSYSAGGPNEQFF. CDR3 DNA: TGTGCCAGCAGTTACTCCGCGGGAGGGCCCAATGAGCAGTTCTTC.

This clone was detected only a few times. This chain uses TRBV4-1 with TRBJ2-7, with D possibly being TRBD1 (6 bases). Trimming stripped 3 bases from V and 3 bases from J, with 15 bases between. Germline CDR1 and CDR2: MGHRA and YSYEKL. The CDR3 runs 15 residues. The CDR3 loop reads CASSHSGTSSYEQYF. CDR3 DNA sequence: TGCGCCAGCAGCCATTCCGGGACAAGTAGCTACGAGCAGTACTTC.

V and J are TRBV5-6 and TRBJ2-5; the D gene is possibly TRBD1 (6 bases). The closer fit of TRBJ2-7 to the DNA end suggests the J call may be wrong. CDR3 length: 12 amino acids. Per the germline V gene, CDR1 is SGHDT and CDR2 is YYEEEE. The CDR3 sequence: CASSLRGYEQYF. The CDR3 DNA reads TGTGCCAGCAGTCTAAGGGGGTACGAGCAGTACTTC.

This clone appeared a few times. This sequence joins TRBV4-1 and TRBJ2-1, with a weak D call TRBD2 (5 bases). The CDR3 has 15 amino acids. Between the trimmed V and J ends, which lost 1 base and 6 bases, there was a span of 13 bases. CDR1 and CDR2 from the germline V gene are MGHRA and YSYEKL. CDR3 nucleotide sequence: TGCGCCAGCAGCCAAGTTTCCCTAGCCGCCAATGAGCAGTTCTTC. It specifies CASSQVSLAANEQFF.

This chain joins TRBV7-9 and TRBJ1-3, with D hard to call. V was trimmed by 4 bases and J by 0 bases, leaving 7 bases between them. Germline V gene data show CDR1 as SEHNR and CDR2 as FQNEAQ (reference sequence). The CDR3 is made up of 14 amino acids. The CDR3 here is CASSSGSSGNTIYF. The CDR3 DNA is TGTGCCAGCAGCTCCGGGTCCTCTGGAAACACCATATATTTT.

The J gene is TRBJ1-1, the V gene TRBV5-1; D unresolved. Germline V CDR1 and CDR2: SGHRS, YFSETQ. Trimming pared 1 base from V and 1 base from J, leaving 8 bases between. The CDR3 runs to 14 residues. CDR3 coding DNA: TGCGCCAGCAGCTTGACAGATCAGAACACTGAAGCTTTCTTT. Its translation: CASSLTDQNTEAFF.

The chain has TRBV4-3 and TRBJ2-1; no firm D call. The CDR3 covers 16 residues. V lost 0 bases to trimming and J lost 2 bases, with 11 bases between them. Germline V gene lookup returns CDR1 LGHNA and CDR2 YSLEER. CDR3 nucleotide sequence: TGCGCCAGCAGCCAAGATAGTCCCAGGCCCTACAATGAGCAGTTCTTC. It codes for CASSQDSPRPYNEQFF.

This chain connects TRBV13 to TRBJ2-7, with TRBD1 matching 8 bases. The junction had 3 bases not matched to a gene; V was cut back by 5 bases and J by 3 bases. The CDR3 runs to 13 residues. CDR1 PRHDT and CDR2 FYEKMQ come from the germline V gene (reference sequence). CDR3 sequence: CASSPGQGYEQYF. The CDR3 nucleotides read TGTGCCAGCAGCCCAGGACAGGGCTACGAGCAGTACTTC.